Listed below are T cell receptor beta chains from one sample, sequenced in a study of T cells after yellow fever vaccination. TCRdb redid the calling of the 5' RACE reads with MiXCR, one entry per CDR3 protein. The sample records over 250,000 distinct CDR3 sequences, around 5.3% being singletons. The source was CD4+ T cells sorted from PBMCs, collected on the day of the yellow fever booster vaccination. The source is a man younger than 35 who received the YFV17D yellow fever vaccine. CDR3s leave out the opening cysteine and the closing phenylalanine or tryptophan.

V gene: TRBV9
J gene: TRBJ1-1
CDR3 length: 15
CDR3 protein: ASSPEGSGWYGTEAF

V gene: TRBV20-1
J gene: TRBJ2-2
CDR3 length: 13
CDR3 protein: SARNWDRNTGELF

V gene: TRBV4-1
J gene: TRBJ2-1
CDR3 length: 16
CDR3 protein: ASSQRLAGTYKNNEQF

V gene: TRBV7-9
J gene: TRBJ1-4
CDR3 length: 16
CDR3 protein: ASSTRTGGANQNEKLF

V gene: TRBV20-1
J gene: TRBJ1-6
CDR3 length: 13
CDR3 protein: SARPGSSYNSPLH

V gene: TRBV5-1
J gene: TRBJ2-1
CDR3 length: 15
CDR3 protein: ASRGTGSRDSYNEQF

V gene: TRBV15
J gene: TRBJ1-2
CDR3 length: 13
CDR3 protein: ATSRAPTGFIGYT

V gene: TRBV12-3/TRBV12-4
J gene: TRBJ2-6
CDR3 length: 15
CDR3 protein: ASSSPGDGSGANVLT

V gene: TRBV20-1
J gene: TRBJ1-1
CDR3 length: 10
CDR3 protein: SARGGDQQAF

V gene: TRBV4-3
J gene: TRBJ1-6
CDR3 length: 14
CDR3 protein: ASSQDFFGNNSPLH

V gene: TRBV2
J gene: TRBJ1-4
CDR3 length: 12
CDR3 protein: ATDGQTENEKLI

V gene: TRBV5-1
J gene: TRBJ2-3
CDR3 length: 14
CDR3 protein: ASSLMGTPSTDTQY

V gene: TRBV28
J gene: TRBJ2-5
CDR3 length: 12
CDR3 protein: ASNFGGGQETQY

V gene: TRBV29-1
J gene: TRBJ1-1
CDR3 length: 10
CDR3 protein: SVSEVGTEAF

V gene: TRBV12-3/TRBV12-4
J gene: TRBJ1-3
CDR3 length: 14
CDR3 protein: ASSSRGGHSGNTIY

V gene: TRBV10-3
J gene: TRBJ2-2
CDR3 length: 12
CDR3 protein: AISDRTNTGELF

V gene: TRBV7-9
J gene: TRBJ2-2
CDR3 length: 12
CDR3 protein: ASSRRGITGELF

V gene: TRBV5-8
J gene: TRBJ2-3
CDR3 length: 14
CDR3 protein: ASQTGTSGLTDTQY

V gene: TRBV11-2
J gene: TRBJ2-1
CDR3 length: 10
CDR3 protein: ASSSETRRAF

V gene: TRBV20-1
J gene: TRBJ2-3
CDR3 length: 14
CDR3 protein: SAPGLAGGHTDTQY

V gene: TRBV5-1
J gene: TRBJ1-4
CDR3 length: 12
CDR3 protein: ASGADSSNEKLF

V gene: TRBV9
J gene: TRBJ2-1
CDR3 length: 15
CDR3 protein: ASSVGTGGSQYNEQF

V gene: TRBV7-2
J gene: TRBJ2-3
CDR3 length: 11
CDR3 protein: ASTRGGADTQY

V gene: TRBV11-2
J gene: TRBJ2-1
CDR3 length: 11
CDR3 protein: ASSSDRAHEQF

V gene: TRBV7-9
J gene: TRBJ2-1
CDR3 length: 17
CDR3 protein: ASSLLLAGGHFARNEQF

V gene: TRBV4-1
J gene: TRBJ1-2
CDR3 length: 13
CDR3 protein: ASSLLFGDNYGYT

V gene: TRBV20-1
J gene: TRBJ1-4
CDR3 length: 13
CDR3 protein: SASRPRDSNEKLF

V gene: TRBV5-1
J gene: TRBJ2-3
CDR3 length: 12
CDR3 protein: ASMRGPSTDTQY

V gene: TRBV4-3
J gene: TRBJ2-1
CDR3 length: 17
CDR3 protein: ASSQDGGRLAGGRNEQF

V gene: TRBV5-1
J gene: TRBJ2-2
CDR3 length: 11
CDR3 protein: ASSLSSTGELF

V gene: TRBV7-2
J gene: TRBJ2-5
CDR3 length: 12
CDR3 protein: ASSWDRAQGAQY

V gene: TRBV2
J gene: TRBJ2-1
CDR3 length: 12
CDR3 protein: ASRLERGEVEQF

V gene: TRBV20-1
J gene: TRBJ2-5
CDR3 length: 13
CDR3 protein: SARDPSGQGETQY

V gene: TRBV7-2
J gene: TRBJ2-5
CDR3 length: 14
CDR3 protein: ASSFWMAPPEETQY

V gene: TRBV5-1
J gene: TRBJ2-7
CDR3 length: 11
CDR3 protein: ASSADRALEQY

V gene: TRBV5-1
J gene: TRBJ1-1
CDR3 length: 12
CDR3 protein: ASSTQTGNTEAF

V gene: TRBV28
J gene: TRBJ1-5
CDR3 length: 14
CDR3 protein: ASNLSQGGRDQPQH

V gene: TRBV11-2
J gene: TRBJ2-3
CDR3 length: 13
CDR3 protein: ASSLDWPLADTQY

V gene: TRBV20-1
J gene: TRBJ1-1
CDR3 length: 12
CDR3 protein: SARAPRMNTEAF

V gene: TRBV3-1
J gene: TRBJ2-1
CDR3 length: 12
CDR3 protein: ASSQAASGSRQF

V gene: TRBV6-5
J gene: TRBJ1-3
CDR3 length: 16
CDR3 protein: ASSSHLPTGFSGNTIY

V gene: TRBV5-1
J gene: TRBJ2-3
CDR3 length: 14
CDR3 protein: ASSDGTSGSTDTQY

V gene: TRBV11-2
J gene: TRBJ2-1
CDR3 length: 11
CDR3 protein: ASSFYRYNEQF

V gene: TRBV7-2
J gene: TRBJ1-1
CDR3 length: 12
CDR3 protein: ASSLVHRDTEAF

V gene: TRBV7-9
J gene: TRBJ2-3
CDR3 length: 14
CDR3 protein: ASSLMGQRGGDTQY

V gene: TRBV7-9
J gene: TRBJ2-1
CDR3 length: 8
CDR3 protein: AIGATEQF

V gene: TRBV27
J gene: TRBJ1-2
CDR3 length: 14
CDR3 protein: ASRRGPEGGAYGYT

V gene: TRBV19
J gene: TRBJ1-4
CDR3 length: 16
CDR3 protein: ASSPLLAGGATNEKLF

V gene: TRBV18
J gene: TRBJ2-7
CDR3 length: 16
CDR3 protein: ASSPSLVRTGEFDEQY

V gene: TRBV5-6
J gene: TRBJ2-7
CDR3 length: 12
CDR3 protein: ASSSLAGFGEQY

V gene: TRBV2
J gene: TRBJ2-3
CDR3 length: 15
CDR3 protein: ASIEYPGGISTDTQY

V gene: TRBV11-2
J gene: TRBJ1-5
CDR3 length: 11
CDR3 protein: ASSLDPDQPQH

V gene: TRBV7-9
J gene: TRBJ1-2
CDR3 length: 12
CDR3 protein: ASSPQGGPYGYT

V gene: TRBV7-2
J gene: TRBJ2-7
CDR3 length: 11
CDR3 protein: ASTPGIGYEQY

V gene: TRBV7-2
J gene: TRBJ1-3
CDR3 length: 14
CDR3 protein: ASSLTQGGSGGTIY

V gene: TRBV4-1
J gene: TRBJ1-2
CDR3 length: 14
CDR3 protein: ASSQEILLKTYGYT

V gene: TRBV18
J gene: TRBJ1-5
CDR3 length: 13
CDR3 protein: ASSPSQVSNQPQH

V gene: TRBV18
J gene: TRBJ1-1
CDR3 length: 11
CDR3 protein: ASSPGHEAEAF

V gene: TRBV5-6
J gene: TRBJ2-3
CDR3 length: 12
CDR3 protein: ASSFEGGADTQY